One sample yielded the 5 T cell receptor beta chains listed below, sequenced in a study of T cells in Graves' hyperthyroidism and ophthalmopathy. The source material, RNA transcripts, was used to amplify TCR beta CDR3 regions. Researchers ran a first-round RT-PCR on the TCR CDR3 using the HTBI primer set. TCRdb re-analysed the multiplex PCR reads in MiXCR, keeping a single row per CDR3 protein. In the table there are around 530,000 distinct CDR3 sequences, 17% of which are singletons. Material: blood. The receptors stem from a young woman with Graves' ophthalmopathy.

This clonotype has a handful of counts. V usage is TRBV19 and J usage is TRBJ2-1; the match to TRBD2 covers 16 bases. CDR1 is LNHDA, CDR2 SQIVND, per germline (reference sequence). V trimming: 3 bases; J trimming: 9 bases; junction bases outside the gene matches: 8. There are 17 residues in the CDR3. For the CDR3, the DNA is TGTGCCAGTAGTATCCTCACCGGGACTAGCGGGAGGGTTGAGCAGTTCTTC. It yields the protein CASSILTGTSGRVEQFF.

This clonotype was seen at least ten times. The rearrangement joins TRBV7-3 to TRBJ2-1; TRBD2 agrees at 11 bases. The CDR3 runs to 17 residues. CDR1 is SGHTA and CDR2 is FQGTGA in the germline V gene. The ends lost 1 base at V and 3 bases at J; junction bases unmatched: 5. CDR3 in DNA: TGTGCCAGCAGCTTAAAAGGTAGCGGGGGGGTCTACAATGAGCAGTTCTTC. Translated, it gives CASSLKGSGGVYNEQFF.

Many counts were recorded for this clonotype. J is TRBJ1-1 and V is TRBV4-1; TRBD1 agrees at 8 bases. Germline V gene data show CDR1 as MGHRA and CDR2 as YSYEKL. V gave up 4 bases and J gave up 6 bases; unmatched junction bases: 7. The CDR3 has 14 residues. The CDR3 DNA reads TGCGCCAGCAGCCCGCGACAGGGGTGGGCTGAAGCTTTCTTT. As protein: CASSPRQGWAEAFF.

This clonotype appeared many times. The chain has TRBV2 and TRBJ2-3; D not certain. Germline CDR1 SNHLY, CDR2 FYNNEI. V lost 5 bases and J lost 6, with 9 bases in between. There are 12 residues in the CDR3. In nucleotides, the CDR3 is TGTGCCAGCAGTCCTCTCCCGGATACGCAGTATTTT. As protein: CASSPLPDTQYF.

The chain carries TRBV29-1 and TRBJ2-6, with D maybe TRBD1 (6 bases). The CDR3 has 16 amino acids. Germline-derived CDR1 and CDR2 are SQVTM and ANQGSEA. V lost 7 bases and J lost 0, with 16 bases in between. CDR3 sequence: CSASRDTSSGANVLTF. The CDR3 DNA reads as TGCAGCGCATCGAGGGACACCAGCTCTGGGGCCAACGTCCTGACTTTC.